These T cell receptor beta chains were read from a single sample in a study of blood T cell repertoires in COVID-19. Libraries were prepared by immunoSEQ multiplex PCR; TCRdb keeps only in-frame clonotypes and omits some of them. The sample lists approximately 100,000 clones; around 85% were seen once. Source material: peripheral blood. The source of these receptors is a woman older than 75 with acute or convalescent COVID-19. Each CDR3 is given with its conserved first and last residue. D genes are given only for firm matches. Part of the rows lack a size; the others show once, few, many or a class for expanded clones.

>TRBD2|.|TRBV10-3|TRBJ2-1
CAISEPGTSGTYNEQFF
TGTGCCATCAGTGAGCCAGGGACTAGCGGGACCTACAATGAGCAGTTCTTC
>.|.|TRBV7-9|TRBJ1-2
CASSSSSADAGYTF
TGTGCCAGCAGCTCCTCCTCTGCAGATGCCGGCTACACCTTC
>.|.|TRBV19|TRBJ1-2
CASSIDPIGRPGYTF
TGTGCCAGTAGTATAGACCCTATTGGGAGACCCGGCTACACCTTC
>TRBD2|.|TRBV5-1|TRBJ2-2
CASSLVSGGTGELFF
TGCGCCAGCAGCTTGGTCAGCGGGGGGACGGGGGAGCTGTTTTTT
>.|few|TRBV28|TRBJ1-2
CASSLGNAGWGYTF
TGTGCCAGCAGTTTAGGCAATGCGGGTTGGGGCTACACCTTC
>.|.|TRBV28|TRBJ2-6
CASRSVPGANVLTF
TGTGCCAGCAGGTCGGTCCCTGGGGCCAACGTCCTGACTTTC
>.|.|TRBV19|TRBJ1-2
CASSIGAAGYTF
TGTGCCAGTAGTATAGGGGCAGCTGGCTACACCTTC
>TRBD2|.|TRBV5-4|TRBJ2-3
CASSSGLAGGYTQYF
TGTGCCAGCAGCTCCGGACTAGCGGGGGGCTATACGCAGTATTTT
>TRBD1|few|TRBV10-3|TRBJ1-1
CAISERSKQGITEAFF
TGTGCCATCAGTGAGAGGTCCAAACAGGGGATCACTGAAGCTTTCTTT
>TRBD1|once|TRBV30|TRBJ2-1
CAWSRQGVGFDEQFF
TGTGCCTGGAGCCGACAGGGGGTCGGCTTCGATGAGCAGTTCTTC
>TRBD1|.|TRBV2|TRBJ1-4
CASRERDRVNEKLFF
TGTGCCAGCAGGGAGCGGGACAGGGTAAATGAAAAACTGTTTTTT
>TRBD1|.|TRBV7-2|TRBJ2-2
CASSLRQGGTGELFF
TGTGCCAGCAGCTTGCGACAGGGTGGTACCGGGGAGCTGTTTTTT
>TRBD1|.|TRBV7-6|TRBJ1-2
CASSLGTGDYGYTF
TGTGCCAGCAGCTTAGGGACAGGGGACTATGGCTACACCTTC
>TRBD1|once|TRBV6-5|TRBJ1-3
CASRQGAGNTIYF
TGTGCCAGCAGACAGGGGGCTGGAAACACCATATATTTT
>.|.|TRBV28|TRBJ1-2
CASSLWTYGYTF
TGTGCCAGCAGTTTATGGACTTATGGCTACACCTTC
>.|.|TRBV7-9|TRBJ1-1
CASRLNANMNTEAFF
TGTGCCAGCAGGCTTAATGCCAACATGAACACTGAAGCTTTCTTT
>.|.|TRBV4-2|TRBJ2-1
CASSQDSRDDNEQFF
TGTGCCAGCAGCCAAGATAGCAGGGATGACAATGAGCAGTTCTTC
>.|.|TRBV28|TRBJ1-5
CASRGAQGSNQPQHF
TGTGCCAGCAGAGGGGCTCAGGGAAGCAATCAGCCCCAGCATTTT
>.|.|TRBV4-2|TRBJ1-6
CASSQQGYNSPLHF
TGTGCCAGCAGCCAACAGGGCTATAATTCACCCCTCCACTTT
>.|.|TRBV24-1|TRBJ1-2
CATSEARSHGYTF
TGTGCCACCAGTGAAGCCAGGTCCCATGGCTACACCTTC
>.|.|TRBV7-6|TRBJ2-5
CASSLTLPPAGTQYF
TGTGCCAGCAGCTTAACCCTACCCCCGGCAGGGACCCAGTACTTC
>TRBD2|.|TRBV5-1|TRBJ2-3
CASGSGGAEDTQYF
TGCGCCAGCGGTTCGGGGGGGGCCGAAGATACGCAGTATTTT
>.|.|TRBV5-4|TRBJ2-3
CASSLNPADTQYF
TGTGCCAGCAGCTTGAATCCAGCAGATACGCAGTATTTT
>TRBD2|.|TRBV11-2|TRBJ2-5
CASSRLAGGFETQYF
TGTGCCAGCAGCCGACTAGCCGGCGGGTTCGAGACCCAGTACTTC
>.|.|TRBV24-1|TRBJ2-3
CATSDPTPRSETDTQYF
TGTGCCACCAGTGATCCCACCCCGCGTTCCGAGACAGATACGCAGTATTTT
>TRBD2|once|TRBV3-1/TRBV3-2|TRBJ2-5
CASSQSLAGGQETQYF
TGTGCCAGCAGCCAAAGTCTAGCGGGGGGGCAAGAGACCCAGTACTTC
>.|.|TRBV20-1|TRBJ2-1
CSASMEHEQFF
TGCAGTGCTAGTATGGAGCATGAGCAGTTCTTC
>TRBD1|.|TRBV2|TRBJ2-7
CASKDRGNSYEQYF
TGTGCCAGCAAGGACAGGGGGAACTCCTACGAGCAGTACTTC
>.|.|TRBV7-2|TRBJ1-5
CASSFTSYSNQPQHF
TGTGCCAGCAGCTTCACATCGTATAGCAATCAGCCCCAGCATTTT
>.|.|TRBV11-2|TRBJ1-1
CASRRENTEAFF
TGTGCCAGCCGGCGGGAGAACACTGAAGCTTTCTTT
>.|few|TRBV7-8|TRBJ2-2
CASSLQPGELFF
TGTGCCAGCAGCCTACAACCCGGGGAGCTGTTTTTT
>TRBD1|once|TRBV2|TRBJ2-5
CASSDSGQAVETQYF
TGTGCCAGCAGTGACTCGGGACAGGCCGTCGAGACCCAGTACTTC
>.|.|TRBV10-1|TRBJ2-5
CASSESGGGTYRYQETQYF
TGCGCCAGCAGTGAGTCTGGGGGTGGGACATACCGGTACCAAGAGACCCAGTACTTC
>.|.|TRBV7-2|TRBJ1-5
CASSLHMGGDQPQHF
TGTGCCAGCAGCCTCCATATGGGTGGAGACCAGCCCCAGCATTTT
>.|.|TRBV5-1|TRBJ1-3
CASSLGGNGLSGNTIYF
TGCGCCAGCAGCTTGGGCGGGAATGGACTCTCTGGAAACACCATATATTTT
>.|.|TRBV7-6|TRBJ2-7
CASRQTFGGAGEQYF
TGTGCCAGCAGGCAGACATTCGGAGGGGCTGGCGAGCAGTACTTC
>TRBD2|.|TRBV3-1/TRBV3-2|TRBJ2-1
CASSQGLAGGLGGNEQFF
TGTGCCAGCAGCCAAGGACTAGCGGGGGGCCTTGGGGGGAATGAGCAGTTCTTC
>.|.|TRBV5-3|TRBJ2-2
CARSLDPGNTGELFF
TGTGCCAGAAGCTTGGATCCCGGTAATACCGGGGAGCTGTTTTTT
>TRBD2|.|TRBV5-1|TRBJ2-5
CASSLESSGVAQYF
TGCGCCAGCAGCTTGGAGTCTAGCGGTGTTGCCCAGTACTTC
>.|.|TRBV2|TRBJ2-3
CASAGRSGTDTQYF
TGTGCCAGCGCGGGGAGATCCGGCACAGATACGCAGTATTTT
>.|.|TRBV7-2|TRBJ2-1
CASSFVGTQYNEQFF
TGTGCCAGCAGCTTCGTTGGGACACAGTACAATGAGCAGTTCTTC
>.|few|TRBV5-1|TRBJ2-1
CASSPTGGTEQFF
TGCGCCAGCAGCCCCACGGGGGGCACTGAGCAGTTCTTC
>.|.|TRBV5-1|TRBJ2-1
CASSLAPGTRGAEQFF
TGCGCCAGCAGCTTGGCGCCGGGGACAAGAGGAGCTGAGCAGTTCTTC
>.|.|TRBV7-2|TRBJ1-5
CASSLNRDGNQPQHF
TGTGCCAGCAGCTTAAACAGGGATGGGAATCAGCCCCAGCATTTT
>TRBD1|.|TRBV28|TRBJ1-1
CASSLGDRGSTEAFF
TGTGCCAGCAGTTTAGGGGACAGGGGGTCCACTGAAGCTTTCTTT
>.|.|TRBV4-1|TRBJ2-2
CASSRGDVNTGELFF
TGCGCCAGCAGCCGAGGAGACGTTAACACCGGGGAGCTGTTTTTT
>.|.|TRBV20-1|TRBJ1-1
CSASVVGGRPGTEAFF
TGCAGTGCTAGTGTCGTCGGGGGGAGGCCGGGGACTGAAGCTTTCTTT
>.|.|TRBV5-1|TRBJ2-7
CASSLTGNEQYF
TGCGCCAGCAGCTTAACAGGGAACGAGCAGTACTTC
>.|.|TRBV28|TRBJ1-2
CASRSSGRHGYTF
TGTGCCAGCAGGTCCTCGGGGAGGCATGGCTACACCTTC
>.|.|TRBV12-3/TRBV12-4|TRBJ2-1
CASRGGMGEQFF
TGTGCCAGCAGAGGGGGTATGGGTGAGCAGTTCTTC